Following are 17 T cell receptor beta chains from one sample sequenced in a study of regulatory T cells in long-lasting Graves disease. To make TCR beta libraries, researchers used iRepertoire HTBI primers and Arm-PCR of CDR3 regions. TCRdb used MiXCR to reprocess the multiplex PCR reads, holding one entry per CDR3 protein. The sample has roughly 500,000 distinct CDR3 sequences, about 12% seen once. Time point denoted: newly diagnosed GD, antithyroid drugs for less than 3 months. PBMC RNA was the source of the TCR library. These data also featured in a second study, about T cells in Graves' hyperthyroidism and ophthalmopathy.

The sample consisted of peripheral blood mononuclear cells (PBMCs), taken at new diagnosis, from a patient treated with antithyroid drugs. The receptors shown here come from a woman in her 30s with Graves disease.

This clonotype was counted many times. The chain joins TRBV28 to TRBJ2-2, with 13 bases fitting TRBD2. Germline-derived CDR1 and CDR2 are MDHEN and SYDVKM. The ends lost 5 bases at V and 5 bases at J; junction bases unmatched: 11. The CDR3 covers 18 residues. The CDR3: CASSLPGLAGLGTGELFF. CDR3 DNA sequence: TGTGCCAGCAGTCTCCCGGGACTAGCGGGATTGGGTACCGGGGAGCTGTTTTTT.

On this clonotype: A read error may produce the germline difference seen at one junction end. This chain connects TRBV18 to TRBJ1-1, with TRBD1 as a possible D gene (5 bases). Germline V gene sequence: CDR1 KGHSH, CDR2 LQKENI. The CDR3 covers 13 residues. CDR3 amino acids: CASSVGVNTDAFF. The CDR3 bases are TGTGCCAGCTCAGTAGGGGTAAACACTGATGCTTTCTTT.

This clonotype was seen a handful of times. No conserved phenylalanine or tryptophan is present at the end of the CDR3, so a read error is the likely explanation. This chain joins TRBV19 and TRBJ1-1, with TRBD1 matching over 9 bases. V lost 6 bases to trimming and J lost 3 bases; unmatched junction nucleotides: 5. Germline V gene sequence: CDR1 LNHDA, CDR2 SQIVND (reference sequence). The CDR3 contains 14 residues. Here the CDR3 reads CASRRQGGYTEAFL. CDR3 sequence (DNA): TGTGCCAGTAGGAGACAGGGGGGCTACACTGAAGCTTTCCTT.

In this sample, this clonotype turned up many times. The rearrangement uses TRBV7-9 and TRBJ2-1; maybe TRBD2 (5 bases). The V gene's germline CDR1 is SEHNR and CDR2 FQNEAQ (reference sequence). CDR3 length: 16 amino acids. Trimming stripped 3 bases from V and 2 bases from J, with 14 bases between. CDR3 loop: CASSFEGWETYNEQFF. CDR3 DNA: TGTGCCAGCAGCTTTGAGGGCTGGGAGACCTACAATGAGCAGTTCTTC.

About this clonotype: This may stem from a read error, because a much larger clone lies one nucleotide away. V and J are TRBV7-2 and TRBJ1-5; D is unclear. This CDR3 has 13 amino acids. V was pared by 1 base and J by 3 bases, with 4 bases between. CDR1 and CDR2 from the germline V gene are SGHTA and FQGNSA. The CDR3 DNA reads TGTGCCAGCAGCTTAGAAATCAATCAGCCCCAGCATTTT. Its protein product is CASSLEINQPQHF.

This clonotype was recorded many times. This chain links TRBV15 with TRBJ2-1; TRBD2 aligns across 9 bases. The CDR3 loop spans 16 amino acids. V gave up 1 base and J gave up 4 bases; unmatched junction bases: 5. Germline-derived CDR1 and CDR2 are LNHNV and YYDKDF (reference sequence). The CDR3: CATSRGSSGNYNEQFF. The CDR3 DNA sequence: TGTGCCACCAGCAGAGGTTCTAGCGGGAATTACAATGAGCAGTTCTTC.

The table lists this clonotype with many counts. This chain uses TRBV28 with TRBJ1-1; TRBD1 is a possible D gene (5 bases). The CDR3 is made up of 13 amino acids. CDR1 MDHEN and CDR2 SYDVKM come from the germline V gene. V dropped 10 bases and J dropped 1 base, with 13 bases sitting between them. Here the CDR3 DNA reads TGTGCCATAAACCCAACAGGGAACACTGAAGCTTTCTTT. It specifies CAINPTGNTEAFF.

The V call is TRBV20-1, the J call TRBJ2-1; 8 nucleotides match TRBD2. The germline CDR1 and CDR2 sequences are DFQATT and SNEGSKA (reference sequence). The CDR3 has 13 amino acids. V lost 5 bases to trimming and J lost 8 bases; unmatched junction nucleotides: 8. CDR3 amino acids: CSASRTSSDEQFF. Written as DNA, the CDR3 is TGCAGTGCTTCCCGGACTAGCTCCGATGAGCAGTTCTTC.

Turning to this clonotype: Since a far larger clone is one base different, this is likely a read error. The J gene is TRBJ2-5, the V gene TRBV6-2 or TRBV6-3; D is undetermined. The CDR3 runs 13 residues. CDR1 is MNHEY and CDR2 is SVGEGT in the germline V gene. In DNA, the CDR3 is TGTGCCAGCAAAAAGGTGGATCAAGAGACCCGGTACTTC. It yields the protein CASKKVDQETRYF.

This clonotype was detected ten times or more. This chain joins TRBV11-2 and TRBJ2-2; 8 bases align to TRBD1. Germline V gives CDR1 SGHAT, CDR2 FQNNGV. Trimming removed 7 bases from V and 1 base from J; junction bases left unmatched: 5. The length of the CDR3 is 15 residues. CDR3 amino acids: CASKTGVRNTGELFF. CDR3 bases: TGTGCCAGCAAGACAGGGGTGAGGAACACCGGGGAGCTGTTTTTT. The whole variable domain, filled in from reference TRBV11-2 and TRBJ2-2, reads EAGVAQSPRYKIIEKRQSVAFWCNPISGHATLYWYQQILGQGPKLLIQFQNNGVVDDSQLPKDRFSAERLKGVDSTLKIQPAKLEDSAVYLCASKTGVRNTGELFFGEGSRLTVL.

This clonotype was seen ten or more times. The chain has TRBV28 and TRBJ1-1; tentatively, D is TRBD1 (5 bases). Trimming took off 9 bases at V and 7 bases at J, with 15 bases between the two ends. The CDR3 loop spans 12 amino acids. CDR1 is MDHEN and CDR2 is SYDVKM in the germline V gene. This CDR3 reads CASNPGTDEAFF. The CDR3 DNA reads as TGTGCCAGTAACCCCGGGACCGATGAAGCTTTCTTT.

This clonotype was detected ten times or more. The chain links TRBV3-1 to TRBJ1-6; TRBD1 aligns across 8 bases. Germline V CDR1 and CDR2: LGHDT, YNNKEL (reference sequence). V trimming: 4 bases; J trimming: 7 bases; junction bases outside the gene matches: 9. The CDR3 runs 16 residues. The chain's CDR3 is CASSRGTGGWNSPLHF. CDR3 coding DNA: TGTGCCAGCAGCCGGGGGACAGGTGGTTGGAATTCACCCCTCCACTTT.

This clonotype showed up many times. This chain links TRBV2 with TRBJ2-1; D uncertain. Trimming took 3 bases from V and 9 from J, leaving 18 bases between them. The germline V gene encodes CDR1 SNHLY and CDR2 FYNNEI. This CDR3 is built from 15 residues. CDR3 amino acids: CASSDFIGTGREQFF. For the CDR3, the DNA is TGTGCCAGCAGTGATTTTATCGGAACCGGCCGTGAGCAGTTCTTC.

There are many counts of this clonotype. V and J are TRBV28 and TRBJ2-1; 9 positions agree with TRBD1. CDR1 is MDHEN and CDR2 is SYDVKM in the germline V gene. Trimming removed 3 bases from V and 9 bases from J; junction bases left unmatched: 9. The CDR3 is 15 amino acids. In nucleotides, the CDR3 is TGTGCCAGCAGTTTCCGGGACAGGGAAACTCCTGAGCAGTTCTTC. Residues: CASSFRDRETPEQFF.

The CDR3 sequence: CASRLRRTGGFSYEQYF. The CDR3 DNA reads as TGTGCCAGCAGGCTGAGGCGGACAGGGGGATTTTCCTACGAGCAGTACTTC. The chain uses TRBV2 and TRBJ2-7, with 10 positions matching TRBD1. This CDR3 comprises 17 residues. The germline gives CDR1 SNHLY, CDR2 FYNNEI. V was clipped by 6 bases and J by 1 base; unmatched bases: 12.

This clonotype was counted ten times or more. This chain uses TRBV5-8 with TRBJ2-1; TRBD2 aligns across 9 bases. The ends lost 0 bases at V and 12 bases at J; junction bases unmatched: 10. The CDR3 is 15 amino acids. In germline, CDR1 is SGHTS, CDR2 YDEGEE. CDR3 loop: CASSLGLAAGVGQFF. The CDR3 DNA reads TGTGCCAGCAGCTTGGGACTAGCGGCCGGGGTTGGGCAGTTCTTC.

This clonotype was seen repeatedly, ten times or more. The V and J genes are TRBV15 and TRBJ1-4; no reliable D call. The V end lost 3 bases, the J end lost 8 bases, and 10 bases lay between the germline ends. CDR3 size: 13 residues. Germline lookup yields CDR1 LNHNV and CDR2 YYDKDF (reference sequence). Here the CDR3 DNA reads TGTGCCACCAGCAGGCTACAAGGAGAAAAACTGTTTTTT. It encodes CATSRLQGEKLFF. Filled out from reference TRBV15 and TRBJ1-4, the complete variable domain reads DAMVIQNPRYQVTQFGKPVTLSCSQTLNHNVMYWYQQKSSQAPKLLFHYYDKDFNNEADTPDNFQSRRPNTSFCFLDIRSPGLGDTAMYLCATSRLQGEKLFFGSGTQLSVL.